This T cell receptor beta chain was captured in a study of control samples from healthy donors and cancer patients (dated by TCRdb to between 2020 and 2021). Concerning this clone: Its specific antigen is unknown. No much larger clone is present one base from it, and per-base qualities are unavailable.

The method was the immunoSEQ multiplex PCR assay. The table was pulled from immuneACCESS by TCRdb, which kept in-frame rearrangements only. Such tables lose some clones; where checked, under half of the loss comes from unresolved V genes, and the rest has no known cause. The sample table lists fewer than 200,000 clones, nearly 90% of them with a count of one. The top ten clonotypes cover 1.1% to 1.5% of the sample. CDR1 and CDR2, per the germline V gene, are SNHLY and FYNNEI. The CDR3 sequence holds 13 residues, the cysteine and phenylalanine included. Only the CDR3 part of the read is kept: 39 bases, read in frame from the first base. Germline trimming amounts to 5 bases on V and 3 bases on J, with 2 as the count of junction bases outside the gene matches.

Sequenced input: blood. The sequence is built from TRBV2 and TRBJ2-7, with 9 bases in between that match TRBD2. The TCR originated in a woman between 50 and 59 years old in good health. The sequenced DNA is TGTGCCAGCAGTCGGACTAGCGACTACGAGCAGTACTTC. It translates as CASSRTSDYEQYF.